In this sample, the clone carrying this T cell receptor (beta chain) turned up a few times. Its antigen is still unknown. Then a second PCR, running roughly 7 to 11 cycles, was carried out with a sample-barcoded 5' primer and a J-beta primer mix. One entry per CDR3 protein results from TCRdb running MiXCR on the 5' RACE reads. The sample carries approximately 1.5 million distinct CDR3 sequences, approximately 32% recorded once. V lost 4 bases and J 3 bases, leaving 7 bases between the germline ends. The length of the CDR3 is 12 residues. Per germline, CDR1 GTSNPN and CDR2 SVGIG (reference sequence). This sample is part of a study of blood T cells in healthy people across ages. Study overall: About one barcoded TCR beta cDNA was captured per two T cells.

Study-level points and caveats: Because donor CMV status was unknown, expanded clonotype changes were possibly confounded. The study found TCR beta diversity correlated strongly with naive T cell percentage. Unsorted PBMCs blocked a conclusive comparison of naive and antigen-experienced cells.

This TCR was sampled from a woman in her twenties or thirties in good health. The material sequenced was blood. The gene calls are TRBV30 and TRBJ2-1; no definite D call. CDR3 residues: CAWKLDYNEQFF. CDR3 DNA sequence: TGTGCCTGGAAGCTAGACTACAATGAGCAGTTCTTC.